These 26 T cell receptor beta chains came from one sample sequenced in a study of blood T cell repertoires in COVID-19 (TCRdb year 2020). The receptor library was made with the immunoSEQ multiplex PCR assay. This immuneACCESS table, as held by TCRdb, lists in-frame sequences with V and J called but not all clones. Of the missing ones, under half trace to an unresolved V gene in checked studies; the others have no known cause. This sample comprises more than 85,000 clones, approximately 85% of them detected only once. The top ten constitute about 17% of the sample. The sequencing input was peripheral blood. These receptors came from a woman in her sixties with acute or convalescent COVID-19.

This clone was counted once. The chain joins TRBV15 to TRBJ2-7, with TRBD1 as a possible D gene (5 bases). The germline V and J ends were trimmed by 0 bases and 2 bases, with 11 bases remaining between them. This CDR3 has 15 amino acids. Germline V lookup: CDR1 LNHNV, CDR2 YYDKDF (reference sequence). DNA for the CDR3: TGTGCCACCAGCAGAGAGGAGACAGCAGCCTACGAGCAGTACTTC. Its translation is CATSREETAAYEQYF.

The chain employs TRBV7-2 and TRBJ2-3, with 9 bases aligning to TRBD2. CDR3 size: 16 residues. Germline values: CDR1 SGHTA, CDR2 FQGNSA. V gave up 5 bases and J gave up 5 bases; unmatched junction bases: 11. The CDR3 loop is CASSPMAGGPRDTQYF. The CDR3 DNA follows: TGTGCCAGCAGCCCCATGGCGGGGGGGCCAAGAGATACGCAGTATTTT.

The V call is TRBV11-3, the J call TRBJ2-5; TRBD2 matches at 16 bases. The CDR3 is 17 amino acids. The ends lost 5 bases at V and 5 bases at J; junction bases unmatched: 8. Germline loops: CDR1 SGHNT, CDR2 YENEEA. As DNA, the CDR3 is TGTGCCAGCAGCCCCGGGACTAGCGGGGGGGCCGGGGAGACCCAGTACTTC. Translated, it gives CASSPGTSGGAGETQYF.

V is TRBV11-2 and J is TRBJ1-5; D may be TRBD1 (5 bases). Germline CDR1 SGHAT, CDR2 FQNNGV. Trimming shortened V by 2 bases and J by 0 bases, and 11 bases separated the two germline ends. The CDR3 is 16 amino acids. This CDR3 is CASSLSGAYSNQPQHF. The CDR3 coding sequence is TGTGCCAGCAGCTTAAGCGGGGCTTATAGCAATCAGCCCCAGCATTTT.

This chain links TRBV7-3 with TRBJ2-1; TRBD2 might be the D (5 bases). V lost 2 bases, J lost 8 bases, and 16 bases lay in between. CDR1 is SGHTA, CDR2 FQGTGA, per germline. The CDR3 totals 15 residues. The CDR3 bases are TGTGCCAGCAGCTTAGCTACGGGATTCCGGGATGAGCAGTTCTTC. Encoded protein: CASSLATGFRDEQFF. The full variable domain, rest sourced from reference TRBV7-3 and TRBJ2-1, is GAGVSQTPSNKVTEKGKYVELRCDPISGHTALYWYRQSLGQGPEFLIYFQGTGAADDSGLPNDRFFAVRPEGSVSTLKIQRTERGDSAVYLCASSLATGFRDEQFFGPGTRLTVL.

The V gene is TRBV4-2, the J gene TRBJ1-4; TRBD1 matches 7 bases. J lost 8 bases, V lost 6 bases, and 6 bases had no gene match. The CDR3 has 13 amino acids. CDR1 is LGHNA and CDR2 is YNFKEQ in the germline V gene. Here the CDR3 reads CASSTGTAEKLFF. Here the CDR3 DNA reads TGTGCCAGCAGTACCGGGACAGCGGAAAAACTGTTTTTT.

In nucleotides, the CDR3 is TGTGCCAGCAGCTTGGCGTCCGGGGAGCAGTTCTTC. Translation gives CASSLASGEQFF. This chain uses TRBV5-4 with TRBJ2-1, with unresolved D. In germline, CDR1 is SGHNT, CDR2 YYREEE (reference sequence). There are 12 residues in the CDR3. The V gene lost 0 bases and the J gene lost 10 bases, with 8 bases spanning the gap.

The gene calls are TRBV4-2 and TRBJ2-1; 12 bases align to TRBD2. This CDR3 is built from 17 residues. Per germline, CDR1 LGHNA and CDR2 YNFKEQ. The ends lost 0 bases at V and 7 bases at J; junction bases unmatched: 7. The CDR3 DNA follows: TGTGCCAGCAGCCAAGAAACATTGCTAGCGGGGGGGAATGAGCAGTTCTTC. Its translation: CASSQETLLAGGNEQFF.

The J gene is TRBJ2-3, the V gene TRBV4-2, with D uncertain. CDR1 is LGHNA and CDR2 is YNFKEQ in the germline V gene. The CDR3 totals 15 residues. Trimming pared 0 bases from V and 2 bases from J, leaving 9 bases between. The CDR3 nucleotides read TGTGCCAGCAGCCAAGATCGGCGGTCCACAGATACGCAGTATTTT. This encodes CASSQDRRSTDTQYF.

The V call is TRBV10-3, the J call TRBJ2-7; 8 bases agree with TRBD1. This CDR3 has 14 residues. CDR1 is ENHRY, CDR2 SYGVKD, per germline. V shed 2 bases, J shed 6 bases, and the junction held 6 bases outside the gene matches. The CDR3: CAISETTGESEQYF. The CDR3 DNA follows: TGTGCCATCAGTGAGACGACAGGGGAAAGCGAGCAGTACTTC.

This clone was counted a single time. The chain is built from TRBV18 and TRBJ2-5; no definite D call. There are 12 residues in the CDR3. The ends were cut back, 5 bases at V and 2 bases at J, with 6 bases in the middle. Germline V gene data show CDR1 as KGHSH and CDR2 as LQKENI. The CDR3 nucleotides are TGTGCCAGCTCAGCGCCTCAAGAGACCCAGTACTTC. It encodes CASSAPQETQYF.

This sequence joins TRBV19 and TRBJ1-4, with no clear D. Germline CDR1 LNHDA, CDR2 SQIVND (reference sequence). CDR3 size: 12 residues. The V end lost 5 bases, the J end lost 5 bases, and 6 bases lay between the germline ends. For the CDR3, the DNA is TGTGCCAGTAGTTCCCTAAATGAAAAACTGTTTTTT. This translates into CASSSLNEKLFF.

The gene calls are TRBV19 and TRBJ1-5, with TRBD1 as a possible D gene (5 bases). The germline V gene encodes CDR1 LNHDA and CDR2 SQIVND (reference sequence). CDR3 length equals 13 residues. Trimming removed 7 bases from V and 3 bases from J, with 10 bases in between. The CDR3 DNA reads as TGTGCCAGTAATCAGGGTTCCAATCAGCCCCAGCATTTT. Encoded protein: CASNQGSNQPQHF.

The rearrangement uses TRBV13 and TRBJ1-4; D is unclear. Trimming shortened V by 2 bases and J by 7 bases, and 11 bases separated the two germline ends. Germline CDR1 and CDR2: PRHDT and FYEKMQ (reference sequence). CDR3 length equals 14 residues. The CDR3 coding sequence is TGTGCCAGCAGCTTACTGGGTTGGAGTGAAAAACTGTTTTTT. It specifies CASSLLGWSEKLFF.

This clone was detected only a few times. The chain is built from TRBV30 and TRBJ2-1; 10 bases are shared with TRBD2. CDR1 GTSNPN and CDR2 SVGIG come from the germline V gene (reference sequence). J lost 6 bases, V lost 3 bases, and 2 bases had no gene match. The CDR3 loop spans 13 amino acids. For the CDR3, the DNA is TGTGCCTGGAGCTCTAGCGGGAGCAATGAGCAGTTCTTC. It yields the protein CAWSSSGSNEQFF. Full variable domain (outside the CDR3, taken from reference TRBV30 and TRBJ2-1): SQTIHQWPATLVQPVGSPLSLECTVEGTSNPNLYWYRQAAGRGLQLLFYSVGIGQISSEVPQNLSASRPQDRQFILSSKKLLLSDSGFYLCAWSSSGSNEQFFGPGTRLTVL.

As DNA, the CDR3 is TGTGCCAGCAGTCTCCCAGGGGGCTCTGGCTACACCTTC. Its protein is CASSLPGGSGYTF. The chain employs TRBV6-5 and TRBJ1-2, with TRBD1 matching 8 bases. The CDR3 consists of 13 residues. V shed 5 bases and J 7 bases; nucleotides not matched to a gene: 6. Germline V gene data show CDR1 as MNHEY and CDR2 as SVGAGI.

This sequence joins TRBV5-1 and TRBJ1-1, with unresolved D. Trimming shortened V by 2 bases and J by 3 bases, and 26 bases separated the two germline ends. CDR1 is SGHRS, CDR2 YFSETQ, per germline. This CDR3 has 19 amino acids. The chain's CDR3 is CASSFPAMDAGKEDTEAFF. CDR3 sequence (DNA): TGCGCCAGCAGCTTCCCTGCCATGGACGCTGGTAAGGAGGACACTGAAGCTTTCTTT. Based on the CDR3 plus reference TRBV5-1 and TRBJ1-1, the full variable domain is KAGVTQTPRYLIKTRGQQVTLSCSPISGHRSVSWYQQTPGQGLQFLFEYFSETQRNKGNFPGRFSGRQFSNSRSEMNVSTLELGDSALYLCASSFPAMDAGKEDTEAFFGQGTRLTVV.

This rearrangement joins TRBV5-8 to TRBJ2-3, with TRBD2 as a possible D gene (6 bases). The germline gives CDR1 SGHTS, CDR2 YDEGEE. The ends were cut back, 2 bases at V and 4 bases at J, with 14 bases in the middle. This CDR3 has 15 amino acids. The CDR3 sequence: CASSFPTGGADTQYF. CDR3 DNA sequence: TGTGCCAGCAGCTTTCCAACGGGCGGGGCAGATACGCAGTATTTT. The whole variable domain, filled in from reference TRBV5-8 and TRBJ2-3, reads EAGVTQSPTHLIKTRGQQATLRCSPISGHTSVYWYQQALGLGLQFLLWYDEGEERNRGNFPPRFSGRQFPNYSSELNVNALELEDSALYLCASSFPTGGADTQYFGPGTRLTVL.

This rearrangement joins TRBV6-5 to TRBJ2-1, with D perhaps TRBD2 (5 bases). Trimming cost V 5 bases and J 9 bases, with 14 bases left between them. The CDR3 covers 13 residues. Germline V gene data show CDR1 as MNHEY and CDR2 as SVGAGI. The CDR3 region is CASSPFLGSEQFF. DNA of the CDR3: TGTGCCAGCAGTCCCTTTTTGGGGAGTGAGCAGTTCTTC.

V and J are TRBV6-6 and TRBJ2-3; 8 bases fit TRBD2. Looked up from germline, CDR1 is MNHNY and CDR2 is SVGAGI (reference sequence). This CDR3 is built from 15 residues. The V segment lost 6 bases and the J segment 1 base; nucleotides outside the gene matches: 6. CDR3 sequence: CASRIGGDGTDTQYF. DNA for the CDR3: TGTGCCAGCAGAATCGGGGGGGATGGCACAGATACGCAGTATTTT.

This sequence joins TRBV4-2 and TRBJ1-3; 9 bases align to TRBD1. From germline, CDR1 is LGHNA and CDR2 YNFKEQ. V shed 3 bases and J 5 bases; nucleotides not matched to a gene: 11. This CDR3 comprises 17 residues. The CDR3 sequence: CASSHLLRGQGRNTIYF. The CDR3, as DNA: TGTGCCAGCAGCCACCTTTTACGGGGACAGGGCCGAAACACCATATATTTT.

The sample holds many counts of this clone. The rearrangement links TRBV4-3 to TRBJ2-1; 7 bases match TRBD1. The CDR3 has 14 residues. V gave up 0 bases and J gave up 8 bases; unmatched junction bases: 4. Germline CDR1 LGHNA, CDR2 YSLEER. CDR3 in DNA: TGCGCCAGCAGCCAAGATACAGGGGCGGATGAGCAGTTCTTC. Protein: CASSQDTGADEQFF.

The chain carries TRBV28 and TRBJ2-7; perhaps TRBD2 as D (6 bases). V was cut by 5 bases and J by 10 bases, with 21 bases left in between. The CDR3 runs to 14 residues. From germline, CDR1 is MDHEN and CDR2 SYDVKM. CDR3 amino acids: CASSPPGRPINQYF. The CDR3 bases are TGTGCCAGCAGTCCCCCCGGGAGACCCATTAATCAGTACTTC.

This rearrangement joins TRBV6-6 to TRBJ2-5; a possible D gene is TRBD2 (5 bases). V lost 6 bases and J lost 2, with 13 bases in between. The CDR3 sequence is 14 residues long. The germline V gene has CDR1 MNHNY and CDR2 SVGAGI (reference sequence). The CDR3 loop reads CASSPRSGQETQYF. As DNA, the CDR3 is TGTGCCAGCAGCCCCCGGTCGGGGCAAGAGACCCAGTACTTC.

In nucleotides, the CDR3 is TGTGCCAGCAGCTCAGTACACGCCGAAGCTTTCTTT. Translated, it gives CASSSVHAEAFF. V is TRBV7-9 and J is TRBJ1-1; no clear D. The germline gives CDR1 SEHNR, CDR2 FQNEAQ (reference sequence). CDR3 size: 12 residues. V was pared by 4 bases and J by 8 bases, with 11 bases between.

The CDR3 region has the DNA TGTGCCAGCAGCCTAGGGAGCGGGGATGGCGGGGAGCTGTTTTTT. Protein: CASSLGSGDGGELFF. The gene calls are TRBV7-3 and TRBJ2-2; 7 nucleotides agree with TRBD2. The CDR3 loop spans 15 amino acids. V was pared by 5 bases and J by 7 bases, with 10 bases of the junction left unmatched. CDR1 SGHTA and CDR2 FQGTGA come from the germline V gene.